Each of the 18 T cell receptor beta chains below was sequenced from the same sample in a study of blood T cell repertoires in COVID-19. Using immunoSEQ multiplex PCR, the repertoire was profiled, and TCRdb retains in-frame clones only, with some absent. The repertoire holds about 220,000 clones, with roughly 85% as singletons. The sequenced material came from PBMCs or T cells enriched from blood (not recorded which). These receptors all come from a middle-aged woman who had been exposed to COVID-19.

V is TRBV5-4 and J is TRBJ2-4; the match to TRBD2 covers 10 bases. The CDR3 length is 14 residues. CDR1 and CDR2 (germline): SGHNT, YYREEE (reference sequence). Trimming at V came to 4 bases and at J to 5 bases, leaving 3 bases not matched to a gene. Here the CDR3 DNA reads TGTGCCAGCAGCCCCGGACTAGCGGAAAACATTCAGTACTTC. Residues: CASSPGLAENIQYF.

V is TRBV11-2 and J is TRBJ1-3; D may be TRBD1 (5 bases). V was shortened by 8 bases and J by 2 bases, with 10 bases between the two germline ends. CDR3 length: 13 residues. CDR1 is SGHAT and CDR2 is FQNNGV in the germline V gene. CDR3 sequence reads: CASRRGTGNTIYF. The CDR3 nucleotides are TGTGCCAGCCGTCGGGGGACTGGAAACACCATATATTTT. The full variable domain, in which reference TRBV11-2 and TRBJ1-3 provide the parts outside the CDR3, is EAGVAQSPRYKIIEKRQSVAFWCNPISGHATLYWYQQILGQGPKLLIQFQNNGVVDDSQLPKDRFSAERLKGVDSTLKIQPAKLEDSAVYLCASRRGTGNTIYFGEGSWLTVV.

The chain uses TRBV18 and TRBJ2-5; maybe TRBD2 (5 bases). CDR1 is KGHSH and CDR2 is LQKENI in the germline V gene. The CDR3 has 15 residues. Trimming left V 3 bases short and J 0 bases short, with 11 bases between. CDR3 loop: CASSPPGSYQETQYF. As DNA, the CDR3 is TGTGCCAGCTCACCCCCGGGGTCCTACCAAGAGACCCAGTACTTC.

This clone has more than one count but fewer than ten. The chain links TRBV10-2 to TRBJ2-3; D not resolved. Deletions cut 4 bases from V and 1 base from J, with 12 bases between. The CDR3 contains 15 residues. Germline assignment: CDR1 WSHSY and CDR2 SAAADI. The CDR3 nucleotides read TGCGCCAGCAGTGGAGCCACCCTCGGCACAGATACGCAGTATTTT. It yields the protein CASSGATLGTDTQYF.

This clone was seen just once. The chain combines TRBV12-3 or TRBV12-4 with TRBJ1-6, with D tentatively TRBD1 (6 bases). The CDR3 consists of 13 residues. V was trimmed by 7 bases and J by 10 bases, leaving 14 bases between them. The CDR3 bases are TGTGCCAGCAACTCGGACAGAAGGTCACCCCTCCACTTT. It encodes CASNSDRRSPLHF.

The chain employs TRBV7-3 and TRBJ2-7; 7 positions match TRBD2. Trimming at V came to 3 bases and at J to 6 bases, leaving 5 bases not matched to a gene. Germline CDR1 reads SGHTA; CDR2 reads FQGTGA. The CDR3 totals 13 residues. CDR3 DNA: TGTGCCAGCAGCTTTGGAGCGGGGCGCGAGCAGTACTTC. Amino acid sequence: CASSFGAGREQYF.

The chain has TRBV3-1 (or the pseudogene TRBV3-2) and TRBJ2-7; 12 bases fit TRBD2. The J segment lost 5 bases and the V segment lost 4 bases, leaving 6 bases of the junction unmatched. Germline values: CDR1 LGHDT, CDR2 YNNKEL (reference sequence). The CDR3 has 15 residues. CDR3 DNA sequence: TGTGCCAGCAGCCCTAGCGGGGGGGCCCTACACGAGCAGTACTTC. Translated, it gives CASSPSGGALHEQYF.

V and J are TRBV6-5 and TRBJ1-2; 7 positions match TRBD1. V was pared by 2 bases and J by 0 bases, with 6 bases of the junction left unmatched. Per the germline V gene, CDR1 is MNHEY and CDR2 is SVGAGI. The CDR3 has 16 amino acids. The CDR3 coding sequence is TGTGCCAGCAGTTACGTTGGGACAGAAGCTAACTATGGCTACACCTTC. Translation gives CASSYVGTEANYGYTF.

V gene TRBV5-8 combines with J gene TRBJ2-3; TRBD2 matches 10 bases. This CDR3 has 18 amino acids. Germline CDR1 is SGHTS and CDR2 is YDEGEE. V was clipped by 0 bases and J by 5 bases; unmatched bases: 12. The CDR3 spells CASSLAGTAGGRGDTQYF. DNA of the CDR3: TGTGCCAGCAGCTTGGCCGGGACAGCGGGGGGGCGTGGAGATACGCAGTATTTT.

The V call is TRBV4-3, the J call TRBJ2-2, with 8 bases fitting TRBD1. V gave up 1 base and J gave up 6 bases; unmatched junction bases: 7. The germline V gene encodes CDR1 LGHNA and CDR2 YSLEER. This CDR3 is 16 amino acids long. CDR3 amino acids: CASSQGQGAIAGELFF. The CDR3 nucleotides are TGCGCCAGCAGCCAAGGGCAGGGGGCGATCGCCGGGGAGCTGTTTTTT.

The V call is TRBV28, the J call TRBJ1-2, with D tentatively TRBD1 (5 bases). CDR1 is MDHEN and CDR2 is SYDVKM in the germline V gene. The CDR3 sequence is 13 residues long. V was clipped by 6 bases and J by 4 bases, with 12 bases between them. CDR3 residues: CASRHDSPYGYTF. In nucleotides, the CDR3 is TGTGCCAGCAGACACGACAGCCCCTATGGCTACACCTTC.

The chain links TRBV5-5 to TRBJ1-2, with TRBD1 matching over 7 bases. The CDR3 is 14 residues long. V dropped 4 bases and J dropped 7; count of bases not matched to a gene: 10. The germline V gene has CDR1 SGHKS and CDR2 YYEKEE (reference sequence). Written as DNA, the CDR3 is TGTGCCAGCAGCATCCGACAGGGAGAGGGTGGCTACACCTTC. Translation gives CASSIRQGEGGYTF.

In its sample, this clone was seen once. The J gene is TRBJ1-1, the V gene TRBV18; D might be TRBD1 (5 bases). Trimming shortened V by 3 bases and J by 1 base, and 9 bases separated the two germline ends. The CDR3 extends over 14 amino acids. Germline CDR1 is KGHSH and CDR2 is LQKENI. CDR3 sequence reads: CASSPRAENTEAFF. The DNA of the CDR3 is TGTGCCAGCTCACCCAGGGCAGAGAACACTGAAGCTTTCTTT.

The rearrangement links TRBV7-2 to TRBJ1-5; D is uncertain. CDR3 length: 16 residues. Germline V gene data show CDR1 as SGHTA and CDR2 as FQGNSA. V was trimmed by 4 bases and J by 0 bases, leaving 13 bases between them. CDR3 DNA: TGTGCCAGCAGCTCGGACTACGGTGATAGCAATCAGCCCCAGCATTTT. Protein product: CASSSDYGDSNQPQHF.

The V and J genes are TRBV6-5 and TRBJ2-1; D perhaps matches TRBD1 (6 bases). Per germline, CDR1 MNHEY and CDR2 SVGAGI. This CDR3 is built from 14 residues. Trimming stripped 6 bases from V and 5 bases from J, with 14 bases between. The CDR3 coding sequence is TGTGCCAGCAGATCCAGGGGTCTGCACAATGAGCAGTTCTTC. As protein: CASRSRGLHNEQFF.

This clone has only a few counts. Other DNA sequences in the same sample also yield this CDR3. The rearrangement joins TRBV12-3 or TRBV12-4 to TRBJ1-2; the D gene is possibly TRBD1 (6 bases). Trimming cost V 4 bases and J 5 bases, with 11 bases left between them. This CDR3 is built from 13 residues. The chain's CDR3 is CASSSGQNYGYTF. The CDR3 region has the DNA TGTGCCAGCAGTTCCGGACAGAATTATGGCTACACCTTC.

This sequence joins TRBV24-1 and TRBJ1-1, with D possibly TRBD1 on 5 matching bases. This CDR3 is built from 11 residues. CDR1 KGHDR and CDR2 SFDVKD come from the germline V gene. V lost 7 bases, J lost 4 bases, and 6 bases lay in between. CDR3 sequence: CATSQGTEAFF. CDR3 nucleotide sequence: TGTGCCACCAGCCAGGGCACTGAAGCTTTCTTT.

The rearrangement links TRBV3-1 (or the pseudogene TRBV3-2) to TRBJ2-1, with D unclear. The germline V gene encodes CDR1 LGHDT and CDR2 YNNKEL (reference sequence). The CDR3 sequence is 13 residues long. V was shortened by 0 bases and J by 9 bases, with 9 bases between the two germline ends. CDR3 residues: CASSQDKAREQFF. The DNA for the CDR3 is TGTGCCAGCAGCCAAGATAAAGCGCGTGAGCAGTTCTTC.